Below, one T cell receptor (beta chain) is given with its context. The sample comes from a study of OX40 agonist ivuxolimab in advanced cancers. The length of the CDR3 is 16 residues. Deletions cut 0 bases from V and 0 bases from J, with 10 bases between. Germline V lookup: CDR1 SGHNT, CDR2 YYREEE (reference sequence). Using immunoSEQ multiplex PCR, the repertoire was profiled, and TCRdb retains in-frame clones only, with some absent. The data show approximately 33,000 clones, around nine tenths seen once. The clonotype originates from an adult with an advanced solid tumor such as melanoma, head and neck, liver or kidney cancer. V is TRBV5-4 and J is TRBJ2-1, with D maybe TRBD2 (5 bases). The source material was CD4+ or CD8+ T cells sorted from blood, sampled in a trial of the OX40 agonist ivuxolimab. CDR3 sequence reads: CASSLGLAGSYNEQFF. In nucleotides, the CDR3 is TGTGCCAGCAGCTTGGGGCTAGCAGGCTCCTACAATGAGCAGTTCTTC.